Listed below are T cell receptor beta chains from one sample, sequenced in a study of cytomegalovirus exposure and HLA in healthy donors. Sequenced by immunoSEQ multiplex PCR; TCRdb stores in-frame clones only, minus some. This sample carries about 260,000 clones, around 90% of them seen once, and the ten largest clones take approximately 3.1%. Input material: PBMCs. These receptors originate from a woman under 40 in good health and CMV-seronegative. CDR3s include the opening cysteine and the closing phenylalanine or tryptophan. Each record gives: V gene, J gene, clone size, D gene, CDR3 protein, CDR3 DNA. The D gene is left open where the match is weak. Where a row states a size, it is once, few, many or the class of an expanded clone; other rows omit it.

>TRBV28|TRBJ2-7|.|.
CASSFRGWVSYEQYF
TGTGCCAGCAGTTTTCGGGGTTGGGTTTCCTACGAGCAGTACTTC
>TRBV5-5|TRBJ2-7|.|.
CASSLYGETRYEQYF
TGTGCCAGCAGCTTGTATGGGGAAACCCGCTACGAGCAGTACTTC
>TRBV28|TRBJ2-1|.|TRBD2
CASSLPGLADEQFF
TGTGCCAGCAGTCTTCCCGGACTAGCGGACGAGCAGTTCTTC
>TRBV14|TRBJ1-1|few|.
CASSQVTDRTNEAFF
TGTGCCAGCAGCCAAGTTACGGACCGGACAAATGAAGCTTTCTTT
>TRBV4-2|TRBJ2-7|.|TRBD1
CASSHGTGAYEQYF
TGTGCCAGCAGCCACGGAACAGGGGCCTACGAGCAGTACTTC
>TRBV28|TRBJ1-2|.|.
CASSQQGTGGYTF
TGTGCCAGCAGTCAACAGGGCACGGGTGGCTACACCTTC
>TRBV14|TRBJ1-1|.|.
CASSQAAGFTEAFF
TGTGCCAGCAGCCAGGCCGCCGGCTTCACTGAAGCTTTCTTT
>TRBV29-1|TRBJ1-1|.|.
CSVERQFETEAFF
TGCAGCGTTGAACGGCAGTTCGAGACTGAAGCTTTCTTT
>TRBV14|TRBJ2-7|.|.
CASSQGYEQYF
TGTGCCAGCAGCCAGGGCTACGAGCAGTACTTC
>TRBV27|TRBJ2-5|.|TRBD1
CASSFGQGGETQYF
TGTGCCAGCAGTTTCGGACAGGGGGGAGAGACCCAGTACTTC
>TRBV6-4|TRBJ2-2|.|.
CASSDSVLHTGELFF
TGTGCCAGCAGTGACTCCGTCTTACACACCGGGGAGCTGTTTTTT
>TRBV27|TRBJ2-1|.|.
CASSSRVGTNEQFF
TGTGCCAGCAGTTCCCGGGTAGGGACGAATGAGCAGTTCTTC
>TRBV11-3|TRBJ2-1|.|.
CASSPVEHNEQFF
TGTGCCAGCAGCCCTGTAGAACACAATGAGCAGTTCTTC
>TRBV7-3|TRBJ2-2|.|.
CASRIDSFNTGELFF
TGTGCCAGCAGAATCGACAGCTTTAACACCGGGGAGCTGTTTTTT
>TRBV7-2|TRBJ2-3|.|.
CASSLAPGTDTQYF
TGTGCCAGCAGCTTAGCGCCCGGCACAGATACGCAGTATTTT
>TRBV7-2|TRBJ1-1|.|.
CASSFGRTNTEAFF
TGTGCCAGCAGCTTTGGACGGACGAACACTGAAGCTTTCTTT
>TRBV7-9|TRBJ2-7|.|.
CASSLQGYEQYF
TGTGCCAGCAGCTTACAGGGTTACGAGCAGTACTTC
>TRBV29-1|TRBJ1-3|.|.
CSVESQSERNTIYF
TGCAGCGTTGAATCCCAATCCGAACGAAACACCATATATTTT
>TRBV2|TRBJ2-1|.|.
CASSGVYSYNEQFF
TGTGCCAGCAGTGGTGTTTACTCCTACAATGAGCAGTTCTTC
>TRBV9|TRBJ2-2|.|TRBD2
CASSVGGSGRAPGELFF
TGTGCCAGCAGCGTAGGAGGGAGCGGGAGGGCCCCCGGGGAGCTGTTTTTT
>TRBV5-6|TRBJ1-2|once|.
CASSSYRDYGYTF
TGTGCCAGCAGCTCATACAGGGATTATGGCTACACCTTC
>TRBV30|TRBJ1-1|.|TRBD1
CAWSGQGYTEAFF
TGTGCCTGGAGTGGACAGGGTTACACTGAAGCTTTCTTT
>TRBV9|TRBJ2-3|.|.
CASSVEGDTQYF
TGTGCCAGCAGCGTAGAGGGGGATACGCAGTATTTT
>TRBV6-1|TRBJ2-3|.|.
CASSEGRGRGRPDTQYF
TGTGCCAGCAGTGAAGGTCGAGGGAGAGGTAGGCCAGATACGCAGTATTTT
>TRBV29-1|TRBJ2-4|.|.
CSVSQLYANIQYF
TGCAGCGTTAGTCAGCTCTATGCAAACATTCAGTACTTC
>TRBV27|TRBJ2-7|once|.
CASSLKGSYEQYF
TGTGCCAGCAGTTTAAAGGGCTCCTACGAGCAGTACTTC
>TRBV5-5|TRBJ1-2|.|TRBD1
CASSSGQAFYGYTF
TGTGCCAGCAGCTCGGGACAGGCCTTTTATGGCTACACCTTC
>TRBV7-9|TRBJ2-1|once|TRBD2
CASSLGPAGGENEQFF
TGTGCCAGCAGCTTAGGTCCCGCGGGAGGGGAAAATGAGCAGTTCTTC
>TRBV27|TRBJ2-7|.|.
CASSLTQNYEQYF
TGTGCCAGCAGTTTAACACAGAACTACGAGCAGTACTTC
>TRBV7-8|TRBJ2-2|.|TRBD2
CASSFREANTGELFF
TGTGCCAGCAGCTTTCGGGAGGCGAACACCGGGGAGCTGTTTTTT
>TRBV28|TRBJ1-5|.|.
CASSLGQGPQPQHF
TGTGCCAGCAGTTTAGGGCAGGGGCCTCAGCCCCAGCATTTT
>TRBV5-6|TRBJ1-2|.|TRBD1
CASGTGFVGYGYTF
TGTGCCAGCGGGACAGGTTTTGTCGGCTATGGCTACACCTTC
>TRBV6-5|TRBJ2-7|.|.
CASSYLGADEQYF
TGTGCCAGCAGTTACCTGGGCGCCGACGAGCAGTACTTC
>TRBV2|TRBJ1-2|.|TRBD1
CASSEPAGGVTNYGYTF
TGTGCCAGCAGTGAACCCGCAGGGGGCGTAACAAACTATGGCTACACCTTC
>TRBV7-3|TRBJ1-1|.|TRBD1
CASSDDRDEAFF
TGTGCCAGCAGCGATGACAGGGACGAAGCTTTCTTT
>TRBV27|TRBJ1-2|.|.
CASGALRDTNYGYTF
TGTGCCAGCGGGGCACTCAGGGATACTAACTATGGCTACACCTTC
>TRBV25-1|TRBJ1-4|.|.
CASSATTGGNEKLFF
TGTGCCAGCAGCGCCACTACTGGGGGGAATGAAAAACTGTTTTTT
>TRBV5-4|TRBJ2-1|.|.
CASSAPIVVRSNEQFF
TGTGCCAGCAGCGCCCCAATAGTCGTGCGCAGCAATGAGCAGTTCTTC
>TRBV19|TRBJ2-4|.|.
CASSEGGARYIQYF
TGTGCCAGTAGTGAAGGGGGGGCGAGGTACATTCAGTACTTC
>TRBV28|TRBJ1-5|.|.
CASRGWGGNQPQHF
TGTGCCAGCAGGGGGTGGGGCGGCAATCAGCCCCAGCATTTT
>TRBV6-5|TRBJ2-5|.|.
CASSRRGLQETQYF
TGTGCCAGCAGCCGAAGGGGCCTCCAAGAGACCCAGTACTTC
>TRBV28|TRBJ1-4|.|.
CASRDNEKLFF
TGTGCCAGCAGAGATAATGAAAAACTGTTTTTT
>TRBV27|TRBJ1-2|few|.
CASSALGTPYGYTF
TGTGCCAGCAGTGCGCTAGGGACACCTTATGGCTACACCTTC
>TRBV9|TRBJ2-7|.|TRBD2
CASSVELAGYEQYF
TGTGCCAGCAGCGTAGAACTAGCGGGATACGAGCAGTACTTC
>TRBV5-1|TRBJ2-1|.|.
CASSEGGSSYNEQFF
TGCGCCAGCAGCGAGGGGGGGAGCTCCTACAATGAGCAGTTCTTC
>TRBV6-5|TRBJ2-6|once|.
CASRDSVSGANVLTF
TGTGCCAGCAGGGACAGCGTCTCTGGGGCCAACGTCCTGACTTTC
>TRBV7-8|TRBJ2-5|.|.
CASSLEIRGETQYF
TGTGCCAGCAGCTTAGAGATCCGAGGCGAGACCCAGTACTTC
>TRBV7-2|TRBJ2-2|few|.
CASSFIKTGELFF
TGTGCCAGCAGCTTCATCAAGACCGGGGAGCTGTTTTTT
>TRBV4-1|TRBJ2-7|.|TRBD1
CASSQVPGQGNYEQYF
TGCGCCAGCAGCCAAGTGCCGGGACAGGGGAACTACGAGCAGTACTTC
>TRBV29-1|TRBJ2-5|.|.
CSVEPAPKTQYF
TGCAGCGTTGAACCGGCCCCAAAGACCCAGTACTTC
>TRBV29-1|TRBJ1-1|.|.
CSVPPGPPVGAFF
TGCAGCGTTCCCCCGGGACCTCCTGTTGGTGCTTTCTTT